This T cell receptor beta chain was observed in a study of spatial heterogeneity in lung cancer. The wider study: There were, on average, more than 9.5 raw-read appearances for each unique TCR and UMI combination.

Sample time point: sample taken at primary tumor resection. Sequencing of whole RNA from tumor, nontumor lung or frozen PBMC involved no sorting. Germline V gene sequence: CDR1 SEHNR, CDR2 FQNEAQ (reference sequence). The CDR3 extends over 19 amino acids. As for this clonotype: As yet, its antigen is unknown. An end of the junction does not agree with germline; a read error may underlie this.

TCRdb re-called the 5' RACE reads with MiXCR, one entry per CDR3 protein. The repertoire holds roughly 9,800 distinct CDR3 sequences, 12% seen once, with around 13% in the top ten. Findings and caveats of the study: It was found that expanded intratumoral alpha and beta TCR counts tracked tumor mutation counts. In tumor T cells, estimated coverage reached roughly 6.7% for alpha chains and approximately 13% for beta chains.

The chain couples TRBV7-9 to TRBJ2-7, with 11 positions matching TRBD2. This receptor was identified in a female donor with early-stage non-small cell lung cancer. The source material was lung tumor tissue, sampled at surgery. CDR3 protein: CASSLGPRLFGLAGDEQYF. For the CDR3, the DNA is TGTGCCAGCAGTTTAGGCCCCCGTCTGTTCGGACTAGCGGGCGACGAGCAGTACTTC.